These 30 T cell receptor beta chains share one sample of origin, sequenced in a study of OX40 agonist ivuxolimab in advanced cancers. Method: immunoSEQ multiplex PCR; TCRdb's copy keeps in-frame clones and lacks some. Of some 24,000 clones in the sample, roughly 80% were seen once. Sample: CD4+ or CD8+ T cells sorted from blood, taken in a trial of the OX40 agonist ivuxolimab. The receptors here all came from an adult with an advanced solid tumor such as melanoma, head and neck, liver or kidney cancer.

The V call is TRBV9, the J call TRBJ2-1; 7 bases fit TRBD2. V was clipped by 0 bases and J by 15 bases; unmatched bases: 12. CDR1 and CDR2 from the germline V gene are SGDLS and YYNGEE. The CDR3 loop spans 14 amino acids. CDR3 nucleotide sequence: TGTGCCAGCAGCGTAGGGGAACGGGCGGGAGTGCTGTTCTTC. It yields the protein CASSVGERAGVLFF.

This sequence joins TRBV14 and TRBJ2-1, with 12 bases identical to TRBD2. The ends lost 6 bases at V and 5 bases at J; junction bases unmatched: 11. CDR1 is SGHDN and CDR2 is FVKESK in the germline V gene. The CDR3 loop spans 17 amino acids. CDR3 nucleotides: TGTGCCAGCAGTTCCGGACTAGCGGGGTACTGGAACAATGAGCAGTTCTTC. It translates to CASSSGLAGYWNNEQFF.

The V and J genes are TRBV4-1 and TRBJ2-7; 9 nucleotides align to TRBD1. V trimming: 2 bases; J trimming: 5 bases; junction bases outside the gene matches: 10. This CDR3 region has 16 residues. CDR1 and CDR2 from the germline V gene are MGHRA and YSYEKL. In DNA form, the CDR3 reads TGCGCCAGCAGCCAACTCGGGACAGGGTATGGCAACGAGCAGTACTTC. Amino acids: CASSQLGTGYGNEQYF.

The rearrangement uses TRBV28 and TRBJ1-6, with D hard to call. V was clipped by 2 bases and J by 0 bases, with 8 bases between them. The germline gives CDR1 MDHEN, CDR2 SYDVKM. This CDR3 is 16 amino acids long. In nucleotides, the CDR3 is TGTGCCAGCAGTTTAGGGTCACTCTCCTATAATTCACCCCTCCACTTT. Translated: CASSLGSLSYNSPLHF.

V gene TRBV28 combines with J gene TRBJ2-1; the match to TRBD2 covers 12 bases. CDR1 and CDR2 (germline): MDHEN, SYDVKM. The junction had 8 bases not matched to a gene; V was cut back by 7 bases and J by 7 bases. The CDR3 runs to 15 residues. CDR3 nucleotide sequence: TGTGCCAGCACTCTACTAGCGGGAGGTAGGAATGAGCAGTTCTTC. It yields the protein CASTLLAGGRNEQFF.

The chain employs TRBV11-1 and TRBJ1-1; TRBD1 matches at 7 bases. The CDR3 runs to 14 residues. Per the germline V gene, CDR1 is SGHAT and CDR2 is FQDESV (reference sequence). V trimming: 2 bases; J trimming: 1 base; junction bases outside the gene matches: 1. CDR3 residues: CASSLRQGNTEAFF. The CDR3 DNA sequence: TGTGCCAGCAGCTTAAGACAGGGGAACACTGAAGCTTTCTTT.

The rearrangement joins TRBV11-2 to TRBJ2-5, with 8 bases identical to TRBD1. The CDR3 totals 14 residues. J lost 2 bases, V lost 7 bases, and 6 bases had no gene match. From germline, CDR1 is SGHAT and CDR2 FQNNGV. The CDR3 spells CASKLNRGQETQYF. CDR3 coding DNA: TGTGCCAGCAAACTAAACAGGGGGCAAGAGACCCAGTACTTC.

The V gene is TRBV6-6, the J gene TRBJ2-3; D remains unclear. Germline CDR1 reads MNHNY; CDR2 reads SVGAGI (reference sequence). The CDR3 sequence is 12 residues long. V lost 5 bases and J 0 bases, leaving 3 bases between the germline ends. CDR3 sequence: CASSHSTDTQYF. For the CDR3, the DNA is TGTGCCAGCAGTCACAGCACAGATACGCAGTATTTT.

V and J are TRBV7-2 and TRBJ1-1; D unresolved. Between the trimmed V and J ends, which lost 2 bases and 0 bases, there was a span of 10 bases. CDR3 length: 15 residues. Germline V CDR1 and CDR2: SGHTA, FQGNSA. The DNA of the CDR3 is TGTGCCAGCAGCTTATCGGCCAGGTTGAACACTGAAGCTTTCTTT. Its protein product is CASSLSARLNTEAFF. The entire variable domain, with the rest obtained from reference TRBV7-2 and TRBJ1-1, is as follows: GAGVSQSPSNKVTEKGKDVELRCDPISGHTALYWYRQSLGQGLEFLIYFQGNSAPDKSGLPSDRFSAERTGGSVSTLTIQRTQQEDSAVYLCASSLSARLNTEAFFGQGTRLTVV.

The chain has TRBV7-2 and TRBJ1-2; 7 bases map to TRBD1. The germline V gene has CDR1 SGHTA and CDR2 FQGNSA. V shed 6 bases, J shed 8 bases, and the junction held 12 bases outside the gene matches. The CDR3 totals 14 residues. The CDR3 loop is CASRLARAGGGYTF. The CDR3 region has the DNA TGTGCCAGCAGGCTAGCCCGAGCAGGGGGAGGCTACACCTTC.

The genes are TRBV7-2 and TRBJ1-4, with D unclear. The CDR3 runs to 13 residues. V shed 4 bases and J shed 12 bases, with 15 bases lying between them. Germline V gene data show CDR1 as SGHTA and CDR2 as FQGNSA. The CDR3 region is CASSYGPVEELFF. DNA for the CDR3: TGTGCCAGCAGCTACGGACCGGTTGAGGAACTGTTTTTT. The full variable domain, its missing parts supplied by reference TRBV7-2 and TRBJ1-4, is GAGVSQSPSNKVTEKGKDVELRCDPISGHTALYWYRQSLGQGLEFLIYFQGNSAPDKSGLPSDRFSAERTGGSVSTLTIQRTQQEDSAVYLCASSYGPVEELFFGSGTQLSVL.

This sequence joins TRBV28 and TRBJ2-1; TRBD2 matches at 11 bases. After removal of 6 bases from V and 7 bases from J, the junction contained 2 bases not matched to a gene. The CDR3 consists of 13 residues. The germline V gene has CDR1 MDHEN and CDR2 SYDVKM. This CDR3 reads CASRSSGRNEQFF. The CDR3 DNA sequence: TGTGCCAGCAGGTCTAGCGGGAGGAATGAGCAGTTCTTC.

The chain joins TRBV30 to TRBJ2-7; D uncertain. Trimming removed 3 bases from V and 4 bases from J, with 16 bases in between. This CDR3 is 14 amino acids long. CDR1 is GTSNPN and CDR2 is SVGIG in the germline V gene (reference sequence). Written as DNA, the CDR3 is TGTGCCTGGAGACCCCCCCATGGGGTGTACGAGCAGTACTTC. This encodes CAWRPPHGVYEQYF. Combining the CDR3 with reference TRBV30 and TRBJ2-7 gives the whole variable domain SQTIHQWPATLVQPVGSPLSLECTVEGTSNPNLYWYRQAAGRGLQLLFYSVGIGQISSEVPQNLSASRPQDRQFILSSKKLLLSDSGFYLCAWRPPHGVYEQYFGPGTRLTVT.

The chain joins TRBV23-1 to TRBJ2-7; 7 positions agree with TRBD2. TRBV23-1 qualifies as an ORF whose function is uncertain. The CDR3 extends over 14 amino acids. Trimming took 4 bases from V and 0 from J; bases not matched to a gene: 3. CDR3 sequence (DNA): TGCGCCAGCAGTCTCGGGGGGAGCTCCTACGAGCAGTACTTC. Translating it yields CASSLGGSSYEQYF.

This clone was seen more than once but under ten times. V is TRBV5-6 and J is TRBJ2-6, with 10 positions matching TRBD1. Germline values: CDR1 SGHDT, CDR2 YYEEEE. Trimming removed 2 bases from V and 2 bases from J; junction bases left unmatched: 10. The CDR3 sequence is 19 residues long. The CDR3 protein is CASSLLRDRGSAGANVLTF. The CDR3 coding sequence is TGTGCCAGCAGCTTACTTCGGGACAGGGGTTCTGCTGGGGCCAACGTCCTGACTTTC.

The V call is TRBV9, the J call TRBJ2-7, with 9 bases aligning to TRBD1. The J segment lost 4 bases and the V segment lost 4 bases, leaving 9 bases of the junction unmatched. Germline lookup yields CDR1 SGDLS and CDR2 YYNGEE. This CDR3 region has 15 residues. CDR3 DNA: TGTGCCAGCAGCCTCACCGGGACAGGGCCTTACGAGCAGTACTTC. Translated, it gives CASSLTGTGPYEQYF.

This clone was seen only once. V usage is TRBV6-1 and J usage is TRBJ1-1, with TRBD1 as a possible D gene (6 bases). The CDR3 spans 13 residues. Germline loops: CDR1 MNHNS, CDR2 SASEGT. Trimming cost V 7 bases and J 7 bases, with 16 bases left between them. The CDR3 DNA reads TGTGCCAGCATCCCACCGGGACACCTTGAAGCTTTCTTT. Amino acids: CASIPPGHLEAFF.

The rearrangement joins TRBV6-1 to TRBJ1-4, with D possibly TRBD1 on 5 matching bases. This CDR3 region has 14 residues. V dropped 2 bases and J dropped 6 bases, with 10 bases sitting between them. Per germline, CDR1 MNHNS and CDR2 SASEGT. The CDR3 loop reads CASSEQGRDEKLFF. CDR3 DNA: TGTGCCAGCAGTGAACAGGGACGGGATGAAAAACTGTTTTTT.

By sample share, this clone is medium-sized. This chain connects TRBV5-1 to TRBJ2-2; D gene uncertain. Trimming took off 1 base at V and 7 bases at J, with 8 bases between the two ends. This CDR3 spans 13 amino acids. Germline V gene lookup returns CDR1 SGHRS and CDR2 YFSETQ. The chain's CDR3 is CASSLLFDGELFF. DNA of the CDR3: TGCGCCAGCAGCTTGTTATTCGACGGGGAGCTGTTTTTT.

The chain uses TRBV5-1 and TRBJ2-3, with 7 bases aligning to TRBD2. The CDR3 spans 15 residues. Germline CDR1 reads SGHRS; CDR2 reads YFSETQ. Losses at the gene ends were 4 bases for V and 6 bases for J; bases not matched to a gene: 11. The CDR3 nucleotides are TGCGCCAGCAGCATCCGGACAAGGGAGGGGGATACGCAGTATTTT. Protein sequence: CASSIRTREGDTQYF.

The chain couples TRBV18 to TRBJ1-1, with a possible D match to TRBD1 (6 bases). CDR3 length equals 15 residues. Looked up from germline, CDR1 is KGHSH and CDR2 is LQKENI. Trimming removed 3 bases from V and 3 bases from J, with 14 bases in between. The CDR3 region has the DNA TGTGCCAGCTCACCTGAGTCGGGGGCATACACTGAAGCTTTCTTT. It yields the protein CASSPESGAYTEAFF.

In this sample, this clone turned up once. The V and J genes are TRBV6-5 and TRBJ1-3; D is perhaps TRBD1 (6 bases). The V end was cut by 0 bases, the J end by 3 bases, with 6 bases between. CDR1 is MNHEY and CDR2 is SVGAGI in the germline V gene. The CDR3 totals 14 residues. For the CDR3, the DNA is TGTGCCAGCAGTTACTCGGACAGTGGAAACACCATATATTTT. Translated, it gives CASSYSDSGNTIYF.

The chain couples TRBV18 to TRBJ2-3; 13 nucleotides line up with TRBD2. The length of the CDR3 is 15 residues. Germline trimming cut 1 base from V and 6 bases from J; bases unmatched to any gene: 1. Per the germline V gene, CDR1 is KGHSH and CDR2 is LQKENI. The CDR3 region is CASSPRTSGGDTQYF. The CDR3, as DNA: TGTGCCAGCTCACCACGGACTAGCGGGGGCGATACGCAGTATTTT.

This clone has only a few counts. The chain recombines TRBV28 with TRBJ1-2; TRBD1 matches 9 bases. After removal of 6 bases from V and 5 bases from J, the junction contained 7 bases not matched to a gene. CDR3 length equals 14 residues. CDR1 is MDHEN, CDR2 SYDVKM, per germline. CDR3 protein: CASRTGGPPYGYTF. In DNA form, the CDR3 reads TGTGCCAGCAGGACAGGGGGACCCCCTTATGGCTACACCTTC.

This clone was observed a handful of times. The rearrangement joins TRBV30 to TRBJ1-1; D is ambiguous. Germline lookup yields CDR1 GTSNPN and CDR2 SVGIG (reference sequence). The V end lost 3 bases, the J end lost 0 bases, and 5 bases lay between the germline ends. The CDR3 has 12 amino acids. The CDR3 loop is CAWRGVNTEAFF. Written as DNA, the CDR3 is TGTGCCTGGAGGGGAGTGAACACTGAAGCTTTCTTT.

The V gene is TRBV2, the J gene TRBJ1-4; no clear D gene. Germline V CDR1 and CDR2: SNHLY, FYNNEI. V dropped 5 bases and J dropped 7 bases, with 14 bases sitting between them. The CDR3 contains 14 residues. DNA of the CDR3: TGTGCCAGCAGTAGCCACGGACTGGGTGAAAAACTGTTTTTT. It is translated as CASSSHGLGEKLFF.

The genes are TRBV28 and TRBJ2-7; 9 bases fit TRBD2. V lost 4 bases, J lost 4 bases, and 8 bases stayed unmatched. This CDR3 spans 15 amino acids. Germline V CDR1 and CDR2: MDHEN, SYDVKM. The CDR3 DNA is TGTGCCAGCAGTTCATACGGACTAGCGACTTACGAGCAGTACTTC. Its translation is CASSSYGLATYEQYF.

The chain recombines TRBV30 with TRBJ1-2; TRBD1 might be the D (5 bases). This CDR3 comprises 14 residues. CDR1 and CDR2 (germline): GTSNPN, SVGIG (reference sequence). V was trimmed by 4 bases and J by 6 bases, leaving 18 bases between them. The CDR3 protein is CAWMYGTGGNGYTF. The CDR3, as DNA: TGTGCCTGGATGTACGGGACGGGGGGTAATGGCTACACCTTC.

V is TRBV5-6 and J is TRBJ1-2; D gene unclear. Per the germline V gene, CDR1 is SGHDT and CDR2 is YYEEEE. V lost 0 bases and J 2 bases, leaving 8 bases between the germline ends. The CDR3 has 14 residues. Here the CDR3 DNA reads TGTGCCAGCAGCTTGGGGGCCTTAAACTATGGCTACACCTTC. This encodes CASSLGALNYGYTF.

The gene calls are TRBV19 and TRBJ2-7; the match to TRBD1 covers 9 bases. Trimming at V came to 5 bases and at J to 2 bases, leaving 10 bases not matched to a gene. There are 16 residues in the CDR3. Germline V gives CDR1 LNHDA, CDR2 SQIVND (reference sequence). CDR3 DNA: TGTGCCAGTAGTCCCATGGACAGGGGAGGCGCCTACGAGCAGTACTTC. Amino acids: CASSPMDRGGAYEQYF.